The TCR beta chain described here comes from a study of T cell responses to AZD1222 COVID-19 vaccine. General study points: With dominance at 160-218 and 743-854, vaccine-associated CD4 TCRs spanned spike. Clonal diversity may have been underestimated, and the donors were mostly white British, with more females than males.

Profiling relied on immunoSEQ multiplex PCR, and the TCRdb table lists in-frame clones only, not all of them. The profile shows approximately 80,000 clones, approximately 89% of them singletons. Trimming took 3 bases from V and 10 from J, leaving 14 bases between them. The CDR3 contains 13 residues. Concerning this clone: Its antigen remains unidentified.

The specimen comprised peripheral blood, sampled 28 days after the second AZD1222 dose. The V and J genes are TRBV12-3 or TRBV12-4 and TRBJ2-3; no clear D. This TCR derives from an adult who received the AZD1222 COVID-19 vaccine. DNA for the CDR3: TGTGCCAGCAGTTTCCCTAATGTCGTTCCGCAGTATTTT. Translation: CASSFPNVVPQYF.